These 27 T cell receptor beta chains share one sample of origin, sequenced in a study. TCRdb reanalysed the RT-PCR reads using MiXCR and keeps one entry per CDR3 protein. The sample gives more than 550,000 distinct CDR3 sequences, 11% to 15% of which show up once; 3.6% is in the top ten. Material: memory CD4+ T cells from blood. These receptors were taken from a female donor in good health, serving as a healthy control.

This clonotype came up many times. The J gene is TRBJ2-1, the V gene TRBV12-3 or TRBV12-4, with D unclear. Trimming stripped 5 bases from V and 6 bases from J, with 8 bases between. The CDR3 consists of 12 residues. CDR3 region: CASSLLTNEQFF. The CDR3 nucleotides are TGTGCCAGCAGTCTGTTGACCAATGAGCAGTTCTTC.

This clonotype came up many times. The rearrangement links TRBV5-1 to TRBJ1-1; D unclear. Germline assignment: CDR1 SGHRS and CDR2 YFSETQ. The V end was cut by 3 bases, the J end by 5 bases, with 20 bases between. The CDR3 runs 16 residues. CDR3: CASSSAMPPFGTEAFF. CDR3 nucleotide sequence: TGCGCCAGCAGCTCCGCGATGCCACCCTTCGGGACTGAAGCTTTCTTT.

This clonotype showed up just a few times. The CDR3, as DNA: TGTGCCAGCAGCTCAGAATGGGCAGGGGGCCAAGAGACCCAGTACTTC. Encoded protein: CASSSEWAGGQETQYF. The V and J genes are TRBV7-2 and TRBJ2-5, with TRBD1 identical over 7 bases. Looked up from germline, CDR1 is SGHTA and CDR2 is FQGNSA. With 4 bases clipped from V and 1 base from J, the junction kept 9 bases outside the gene matches. The CDR3 spans 16 residues.

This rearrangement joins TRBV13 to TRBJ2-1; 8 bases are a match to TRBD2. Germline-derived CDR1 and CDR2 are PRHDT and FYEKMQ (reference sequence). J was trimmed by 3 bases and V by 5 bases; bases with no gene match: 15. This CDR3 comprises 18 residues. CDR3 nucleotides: TGTGCCAGCAGCCCCTCGAGGGTAGCGGGGTCCCTCTACAATGAGCAGTTCTTC. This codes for CASSPSRVAGSLYNEQFF.

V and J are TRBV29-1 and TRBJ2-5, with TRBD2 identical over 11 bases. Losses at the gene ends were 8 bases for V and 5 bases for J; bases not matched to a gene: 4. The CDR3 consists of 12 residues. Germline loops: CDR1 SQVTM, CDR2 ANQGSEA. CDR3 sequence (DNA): TGCAGCCCCTGGACTAGCGGGGAGACCCAGTACTTC. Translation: CSPWTSGETQYF.

The CDR3 loop is CSASRQGISYEQYF. The DNA of the CDR3 is TGCAGTGCTAGTCGACAGGGGATTTCGTACGAGCAGTACTTC. The J gene is TRBJ2-7, the V gene TRBV20-1, with TRBD1 matching over 8 bases. The CDR3 covers 14 residues. V lost 3 bases to trimming and J lost 4 bases; unmatched junction nucleotides: 8. Looked up from germline, CDR1 is DFQATT and CDR2 is SNEGSKA (reference sequence).

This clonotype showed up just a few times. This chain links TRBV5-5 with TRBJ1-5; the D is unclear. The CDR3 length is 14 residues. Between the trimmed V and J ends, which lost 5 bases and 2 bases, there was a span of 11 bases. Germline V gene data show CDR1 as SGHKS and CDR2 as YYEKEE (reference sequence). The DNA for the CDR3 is TGTGCCAGCAGGGAAGGATGGGGCAATCAGCCCCAGCATTTT. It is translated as CASREGWGNQPQHF.

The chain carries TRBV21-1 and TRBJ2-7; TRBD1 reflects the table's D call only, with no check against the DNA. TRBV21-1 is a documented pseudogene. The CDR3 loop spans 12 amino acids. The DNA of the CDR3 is TGTGCCAGCGGGGACAGAGACTACGAGCAGTACTTC. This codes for CASGDRDYEQYF.

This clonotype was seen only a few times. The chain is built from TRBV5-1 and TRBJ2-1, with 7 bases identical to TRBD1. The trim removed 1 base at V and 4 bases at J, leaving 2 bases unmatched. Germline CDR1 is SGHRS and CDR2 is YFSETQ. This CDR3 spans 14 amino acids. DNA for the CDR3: TGCGCCAGCAGCTTGCAGGGGGAGTACAATGAGCAGTTCTTC. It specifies CASSLQGEYNEQFF.

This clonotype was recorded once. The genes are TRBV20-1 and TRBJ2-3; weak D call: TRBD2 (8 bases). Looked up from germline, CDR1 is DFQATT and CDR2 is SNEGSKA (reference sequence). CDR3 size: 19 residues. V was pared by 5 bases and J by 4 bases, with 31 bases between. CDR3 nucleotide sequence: TGCAGTGCTGGGTCTACAGGGGCGCGGCGGGGGGCCGACCCAGATACGCAGTATTTT. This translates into CSAGSTGARRGADPDTQYF.

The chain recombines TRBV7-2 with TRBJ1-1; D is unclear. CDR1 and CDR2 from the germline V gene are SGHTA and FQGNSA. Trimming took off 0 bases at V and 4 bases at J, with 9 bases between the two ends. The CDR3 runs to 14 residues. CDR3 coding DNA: TGTGCCAGCAGCTTAGCCCCATCGGGCACTGAAGCTTTCTTT. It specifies CASSLAPSGTEAFF.

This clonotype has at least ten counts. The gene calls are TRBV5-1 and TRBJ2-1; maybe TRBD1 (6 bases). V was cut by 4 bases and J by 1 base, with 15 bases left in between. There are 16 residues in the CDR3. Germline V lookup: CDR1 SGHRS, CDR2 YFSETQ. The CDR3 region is CASSRQVRGSYNEQFF. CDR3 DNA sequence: TGCGCCAGCAGCCGACAGGTCAGAGGATCCTACAATGAGCAGTTCTTC.

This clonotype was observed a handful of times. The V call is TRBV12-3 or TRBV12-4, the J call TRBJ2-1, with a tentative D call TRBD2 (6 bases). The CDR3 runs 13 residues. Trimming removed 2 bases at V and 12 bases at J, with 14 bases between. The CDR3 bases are TGTGCCAGCAGTTTAACCGCGGGGATCGGGCAGTTCTTC. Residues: CASSLTAGIGQFF.

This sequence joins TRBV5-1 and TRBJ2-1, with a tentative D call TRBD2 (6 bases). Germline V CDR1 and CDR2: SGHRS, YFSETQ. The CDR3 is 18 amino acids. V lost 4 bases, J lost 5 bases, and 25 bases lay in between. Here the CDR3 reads CASSRLGVEAGPNNEQFF. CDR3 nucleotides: TGCGCCAGCAGCCGGTTAGGAGTAGAAGCGGGCCCAAACAATGAGCAGTTCTTC.

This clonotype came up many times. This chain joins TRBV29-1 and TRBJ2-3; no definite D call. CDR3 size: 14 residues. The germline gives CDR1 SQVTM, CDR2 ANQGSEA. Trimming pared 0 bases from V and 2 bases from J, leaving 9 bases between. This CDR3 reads CSVEEVPSTDTQYF. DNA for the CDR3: TGCAGCGTTGAAGAAGTCCCCTCCACAGATACGCAGTATTTT.

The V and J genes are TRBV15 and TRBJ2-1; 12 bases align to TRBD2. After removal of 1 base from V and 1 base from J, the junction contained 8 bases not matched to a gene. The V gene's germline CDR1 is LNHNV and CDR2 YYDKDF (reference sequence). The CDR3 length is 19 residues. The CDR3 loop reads CATSRGRTSGAPSYNEQFF. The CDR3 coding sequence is TGTGCCACCAGCAGAGGCCGGACTAGCGGGGCCCCTTCCTACAATGAGCAGTTCTTC.

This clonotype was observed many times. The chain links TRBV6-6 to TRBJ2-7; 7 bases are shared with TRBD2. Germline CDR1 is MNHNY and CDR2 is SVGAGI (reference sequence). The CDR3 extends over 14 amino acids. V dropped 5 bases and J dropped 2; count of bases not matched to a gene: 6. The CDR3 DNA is TGTGCCAGCAGTCAAGGGCGGGAGACCTACGAGCAGTACTTC. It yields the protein CASSQGRETYEQYF.

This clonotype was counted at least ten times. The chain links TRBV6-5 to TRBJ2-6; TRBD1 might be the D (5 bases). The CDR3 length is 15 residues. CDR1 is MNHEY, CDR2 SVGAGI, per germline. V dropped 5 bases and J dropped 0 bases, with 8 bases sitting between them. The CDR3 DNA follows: TGTGCCAGCAGTCGACAGCTCTCTGGGGCCAACGTCCTGACTTTC. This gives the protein CASSRQLSGANVLTF.

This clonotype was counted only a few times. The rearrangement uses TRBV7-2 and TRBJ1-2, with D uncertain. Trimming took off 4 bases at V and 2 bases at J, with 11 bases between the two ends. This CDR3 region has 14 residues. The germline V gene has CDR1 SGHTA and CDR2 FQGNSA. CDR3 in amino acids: CASSYDGRNYGYTF. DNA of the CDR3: TGTGCCAGCAGCTATGACGGGCGAAACTATGGCTACACCTTC.

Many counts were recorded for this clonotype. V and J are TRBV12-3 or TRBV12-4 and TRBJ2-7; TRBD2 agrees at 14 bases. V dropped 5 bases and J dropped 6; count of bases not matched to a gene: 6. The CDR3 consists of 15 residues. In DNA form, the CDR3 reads TGTGCCAGCAGTCCGGGACTAGCGGGAGTTGGCGAGCAGTACTTC. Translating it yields CASSPGLAGVGEQYF.

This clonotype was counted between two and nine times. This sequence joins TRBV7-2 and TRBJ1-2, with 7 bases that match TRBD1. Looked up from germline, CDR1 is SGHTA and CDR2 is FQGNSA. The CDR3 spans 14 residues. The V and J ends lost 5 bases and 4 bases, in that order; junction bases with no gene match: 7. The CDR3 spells CASSMTGLGYGYTF. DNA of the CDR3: TGTGCCAGCAGCATGACAGGGCTGGGCTATGGCTACACCTTC. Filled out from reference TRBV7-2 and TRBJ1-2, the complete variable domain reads GAGVSQSPSNKVTEKGKDVELRCDPISGHTALYWYRQSLGQGLEFLIYFQGNSAPDKSGLPSDRFSAERTGGSVSTLTIQRTQQEDSAVYLCASSMTGLGYGYTFGSGTRLTVV.

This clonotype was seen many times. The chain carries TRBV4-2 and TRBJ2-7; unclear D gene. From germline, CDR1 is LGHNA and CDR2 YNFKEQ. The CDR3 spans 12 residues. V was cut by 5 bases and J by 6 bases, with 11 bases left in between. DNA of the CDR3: TGTGCCAGCAGCTATAGTGGGTCCGAGCAGTACTTC. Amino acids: CASSYSGSEQYF.

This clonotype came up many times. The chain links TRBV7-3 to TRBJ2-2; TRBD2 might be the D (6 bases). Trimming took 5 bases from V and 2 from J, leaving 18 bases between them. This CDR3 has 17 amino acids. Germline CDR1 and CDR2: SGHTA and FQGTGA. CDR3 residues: CASSPPGGSYNTGELFF. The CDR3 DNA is TGTGCCAGCAGCCCCCCCGGGGGTAGCTATAACACCGGGGAGCTGTTTTTT. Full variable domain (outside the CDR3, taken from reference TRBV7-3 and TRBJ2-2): GAGVSQTPSNKVTEKGKYVELRCDPISGHTALYWYRQSLGQGPEFLIYFQGTGAADDSGLPNDRFFAVRPEGSVSTLKIQRTERGDSAVYLCASSPPGGSYNTGELFFGEGSRLTVL.

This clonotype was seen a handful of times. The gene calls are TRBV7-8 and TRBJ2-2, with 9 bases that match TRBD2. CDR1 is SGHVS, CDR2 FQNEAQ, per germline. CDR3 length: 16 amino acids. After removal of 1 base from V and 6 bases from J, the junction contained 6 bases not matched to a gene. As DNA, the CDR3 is TGTGCCAGCAGCTTAGGGGTTAGCGGGAGCGCCGGGGAGCTGTTTTTT. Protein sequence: CASSLGVSGSAGELFF.

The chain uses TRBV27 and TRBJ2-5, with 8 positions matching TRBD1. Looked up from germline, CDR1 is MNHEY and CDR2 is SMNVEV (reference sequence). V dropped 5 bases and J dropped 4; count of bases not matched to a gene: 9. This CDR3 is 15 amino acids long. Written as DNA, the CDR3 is TGTGCCAGCAGTACATCGGACAGGGCAAGAGAGACCCAGTACTTC. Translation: CASSTSDRARETQYF.

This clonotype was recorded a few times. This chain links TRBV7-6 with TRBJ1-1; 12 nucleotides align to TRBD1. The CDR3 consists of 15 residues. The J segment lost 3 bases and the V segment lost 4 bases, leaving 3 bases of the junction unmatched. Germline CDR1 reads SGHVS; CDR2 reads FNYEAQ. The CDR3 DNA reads TGTGCCAGCAGCTCCGGGACAGGGGGCTACACTGAAGCTTTCTTT. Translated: CASSSGTGGYTEAFF.

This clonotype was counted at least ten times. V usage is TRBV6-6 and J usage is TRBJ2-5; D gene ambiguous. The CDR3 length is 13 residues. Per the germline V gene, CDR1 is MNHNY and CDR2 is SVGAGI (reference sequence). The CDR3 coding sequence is TGTGCGTGTAGGTGGCGTCTCGAAGAGACCCAGTACTTC. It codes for CACRWRLEETQYF.